This T cell receptor (beta chain) originates from a study of T cells and Merkel cell carcinoma outcomes. Profiled with immunoSEQ multiplex PCR; TCRdb holds only in-frame clones, not every one. This sample yields 8,000 to 9,500 clones, of which 84% are seen a single time; about 2.4% belongs to the top ten. Sequenced input: tumor tissue from Merkel cell carcinoma. The TCR comes from a human donor with Merkel cell carcinoma.

CDR3 loop: CASSLARASSYEQYF. The CDR3 DNA is TGTGCCAGCAGCTTAGCGAGGGCTAGCTCCTACGAGCAGTACTTC. The chain joins TRBV7-9 to TRBJ2-7; TRBD2 might be the D (5 bases). The V and J ends lost 0 bases and 0 bases respectively, with 9 bases between them. Germline CDR1 reads SEHNR; CDR2 reads FQNEAQ (reference sequence). The CDR3 covers 15 residues.